The sequence of this T cell receptor beta chain was determined in a study of CD8 T cells in Susac syndrome. RNA was extracted with the RNeasy kit, and a quantity of roughly 0.5 to 1 ug was reverse transcribed using random hexamers. Across 54 Vbeta and 13 Jbeta, immunoSEQ multiplex PCR amplified TCR beta CDR3. Using its own MiXCR run on the immunoSEQ multiplex PCR reads, TCRdb lists one record per CDR3 protein. The top ten hold around 0.07% of the sample, which has fewer than 350,000 distinct CDR3 sequences, about 92% seen once. Germline CDR1 is LGHDT and CDR2 is YNNKEL (reference sequence). V dropped 4 bases and J dropped 1 base, with 20 bases sitting between them. The CDR3 runs 19 residues.

Sequencing input: CD4+ T cells from PBMCs. The gene calls are TRBV3-1 and TRBJ2-6; tentatively, D is TRBD2 (6 bases). This sequence originates from a human donor with multiple sclerosis. CDR3 sequence reads: CASSRRPGRERSGANVLTF. CDR3 nucleotide sequence: TGTGCCAGCAGCCGAAGACCGGGACGGGAGAGATCTGGGGCCAACGTCCTGACTTTC.